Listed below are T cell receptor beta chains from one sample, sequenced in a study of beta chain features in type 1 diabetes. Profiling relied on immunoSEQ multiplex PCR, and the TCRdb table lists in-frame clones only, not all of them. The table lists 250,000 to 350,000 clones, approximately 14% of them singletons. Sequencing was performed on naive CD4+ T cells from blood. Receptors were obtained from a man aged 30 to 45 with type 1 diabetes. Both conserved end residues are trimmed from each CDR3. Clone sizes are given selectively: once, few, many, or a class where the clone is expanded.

CDR3: ASSLAPNPGEKLF
J: TRBJ1-4
length: 13
V: TRBV11-2
size: -

CDR3: ASSTRTSGISYEQY
J: TRBJ2-7
length: 14
V: TRBV7-2
size: few

CDR3: ASSSLTANQPQH
J: TRBJ1-5
length: 12
V: TRBV5-6
size: -

CDR3: ASKPGQGAYGYT
J: TRBJ1-2
length: 12
V: TRBV6-1
size: -

CDR3: ASRDRTDSGANVLT
J: TRBJ2-6
length: 14
V: TRBV2
size: -

CDR3: ASSLDLYEQY
J: TRBJ2-7
length: 10
V: TRBV5-1
size: few

CDR3: ASSLDRVGGELF
J: TRBJ2-2
length: 12
V: TRBV5-1
size: few

CDR3: ASSSGLAGTYNEQF
J: TRBJ2-1
length: 14
V: TRBV5-4
size: -

CDR3: ASSFPAGLSTDTQY
J: TRBJ2-3
length: 14
V: TRBV28
size: -

CDR3: ASSVTGGSEAF
J: TRBJ1-1
length: 11
V: TRBV25-1
size: few

CDR3: AIRQGSGQPQH
J: TRBJ1-5
length: 11
V: TRBV28
size: -

CDR3: ASSFRGSYNEQF
J: TRBJ2-1
length: 12
V: TRBV11-2
size: once

CDR3: ASSQGGEGFYEQY
J: TRBJ2-7
length: 13
V: TRBV4-2
size: -

CDR3: ASSPTRPGTGNYGYT
J: TRBJ1-2
length: 15
V: TRBV18
size: few

CDR3: AWGLAGGSHTQY
J: TRBJ2-3
length: 12
V: TRBV30
size: few

CDR3: ASSPRDSYYEQY
J: TRBJ2-7
length: 12
V: TRBV18
size: -

CDR3: ASSQAPLWTSGTYEQY
J: TRBJ2-7
length: 16
V: TRBV4-2
size: few

CDR3: ASTPTGSYNEQF
J: TRBJ2-1
length: 12
V: TRBV7-2
size: few

CDR3: AWSVARTSVSDTQY
J: TRBJ2-3
length: 14
V: TRBV30
size: -

CDR3: ASSDRQGGSYEQY
J: TRBJ2-7
length: 13
V: TRBV4-3
size: few

CDR3: ASSLGGSTDTQY
J: TRBJ2-3
length: 12
V: TRBV5-1
size: few

CDR3: ACKIEDTQY
J: TRBJ2-3
length: 9
V: TRBV10-2
size: few

CDR3: ASSQEGRTSGPKRGQF
J: TRBJ2-1
length: 16
V: TRBV14
size: -

CDR3: ASSSDRGYEQY
J: TRBJ2-7
length: 11
V: TRBV18
size: -

CDR3: ASSLGGLAGGTGELF
J: TRBJ2-2
length: 15
V: TRBV7-2
size: -

CDR3: ASSPYQETQY
J: TRBJ2-5
length: 10
V: TRBV6-6
size: few

CDR3: ASSTGTGGSNEQY
J: TRBJ2-7
length: 13
V: TRBV7-9
size: few

CDR3: AIAKSGSRDEKLF
J: TRBJ1-4
length: 13
V: TRBV10-3
size: few

CDR3: ASSSQPTASAANIQY
J: TRBJ2-4
length: 15
V: TRBV5-1
size: -

CDR3: SAMRGTSPF
J: TRBJ2-1
length: 9
V: TRBV20-1
size: -

CDR3: ASSQYQGENYGYT
J: TRBJ1-2
length: 13
V: TRBV4-3
size: -

CDR3: ASSETTLNTEAF
J: TRBJ1-1
length: 12
V: TRBV2
size: few

CDR3: SASPGQGYEQY
J: TRBJ2-7
length: 11
V: TRBV29-1
size: few

CDR3: ASSIGPDTQY
J: TRBJ2-3
length: 10
V: TRBV5-4
size: -

CDR3: ASSLRARNEKLF
J: TRBJ1-4
length: 12
V: TRBV28
size: few

CDR3: ASSLRGLGSEQY
J: TRBJ2-7
length: 12
V: TRBV5-1
size: -

CDR3: SARGQRGEAF
J: TRBJ1-1
length: 10
V: TRBV29-1
size: once

CDR3: ASTVAGGPAGELF
J: TRBJ2-2
length: 13
V: TRBV4-1
size: few

CDR3: ASSPLTGDITEAF
J: TRBJ1-1
length: 13
V: TRBV27
size: few

CDR3: ASRRQGTSYEQY
J: TRBJ2-7
length: 12
V: TRBV28
size: -

CDR3: ASTEGRGNTGELF
J: TRBJ2-2
length: 13
V: TRBV23-1
size: few

CDR3: SASRAFEAF
J: TRBJ1-1
length: 9
V: TRBV20-1
size: -

CDR3: ASSVSGLASTDTQY
J: TRBJ2-3
length: 14
V: TRBV9
size: -

CDR3: ASSLETGAGANVLT
J: TRBJ2-6
length: 14
V: TRBV27
size: -

CDR3: SVEDQKSGRYNEQF
J: TRBJ2-1
length: 14
V: TRBV29-1
size: -

CDR3: ASSTYRGSYNEQF
J: TRBJ2-1
length: 13
V: TRBV7-9
size: few

CDR3: SVAELGLAGGQYEQY
J: TRBJ2-7
length: 15
V: TRBV29-1
size: few